One sample yielded the 8 T cell receptor beta chains listed below, sequenced in a study of T cell repertoires in cytomegalovirus infection. Their target antigens are unknown. A single record per CDR3 protein comes from TCRdb applying MiXCR to the reads. The sample carries about 58,000 distinct CDR3 sequences, over 15% recorded once. The specimen was CD8+ T cells from cultured PBMCs, collected from culture after CMV antigen stimulation. These receptors were taken from a human donor in good health (CMV status not recorded). Some clones in this sample may be carry-over from other donors' samples.

This clonotype was seen more than once but under ten times. In DNA form, the CDR3 reads TGCAGCGTGCCTCCGAAAAATGAGCAGTTCTTC. Protein: CSVPPKNEQFF. The chain joins TRBV29-1 to TRBJ2-1; D is undetermined. The V and J ends lost 6 bases and 7 bases respectively, with 10 bases between them. CDR1 and CDR2 from the germline V gene are SQVTM and ANQGSEA. CDR3 size: 11 residues.

This chain links TRBV12-3 or TRBV12-4 with TRBJ1-1; no definite D call. Trimming cost V 3 bases and J 7 bases, with 18 bases left between them. CDR3 length: 15 residues. The CDR3 coding sequence is TGTGCCAGCAGTTTTGCCACTCCTCGGGGAAATGAAGCTTTCTTT. Its translation is CASSFATPRGNEAFF.

The V call is TRBV6-1, the J call TRBJ1-1; 7 bases fit TRBD1. J was trimmed by 3 bases and V by 6 bases; bases with no gene match: 10. CDR3 length: 15 amino acids. Germline V lookup: CDR1 MNHNS, CDR2 SASEGT. The chain's CDR3 is CASSQTGNLDTEAFF. DNA of the CDR3: TGTGCCAGCAGCCAGACAGGGAATTTGGACACTGAAGCTTTCTTT.

CDR3 in amino acids: CASSLTSGTDTQYF. The DNA of the CDR3 is TGTGCCAGCAGCCTGACTAGCGGCACAGATACGCAGTATTTT. J is TRBJ2-3 and V is TRBV7-8; 8 bases are a match to TRBD2. Germline CDR1 is SGHVS and CDR2 is FQNEAQ. This CDR3 is 14 amino acids long. V lost 5 bases, J lost 1 base, and 2 bases stayed unmatched.

This clonotype was recorded at least ten times. The chain has TRBV19 and TRBJ2-7, with D possibly TRBD1 on 6 matching bases. Trimming shortened V by 6 bases and J by 0 bases, and 9 bases separated the two germline ends. CDR3 length: 13 amino acids. Germline lookup yields CDR1 LNHDA and CDR2 SQIVND (reference sequence). This chain's CDR3 is CASSQTGSYEQYF. The CDR3 bases are TGTGCCAGTAGCCAGACAGGCTCCTACGAGCAGTACTTC.

This clonotype occurred a few times. The rearrangement uses TRBV29-1 and TRBJ2-1, with D perhaps TRBD2 (6 bases). Trimming removed 4 bases from V and 1 base from J, with 8 bases in between. Germline V gives CDR1 SQVTM, CDR2 ANQGSEA. The CDR3 has 13 residues. The CDR3 region has the DNA TGCAGCGTTGTTGGGAGGTCCTACAATGAGCAGTTCTTC. Its translation is CSVVGRSYNEQFF.

This sequence joins TRBV7-2 and TRBJ2-7; maybe TRBD2 (6 bases). This CDR3 contains 13 residues. CDR1 is SGHTA and CDR2 is FQGNSA in the germline V gene. Trimming shortened V by 3 bases and J by 3 bases, and 9 bases separated the two germline ends. The CDR3 nucleotides are TGTGCCAGCAGCTTCCGGGAGTACTACGAGCAGTACTTC. Encoded protein: CASSFREYYEQYF.

The V and J genes are TRBV7-2 and TRBJ2-5, with D uncertain. CDR1 SGHTA and CDR2 FQGNSA come from the germline V gene. The CDR3 has 14 amino acids. V was cut by 6 bases and J by 5 bases, with 16 bases left in between. The CDR3 DNA sequence: TGTGCCAGCAGTTCCTCACGGGCGGTGGAGACCCAGTACTTC. The encoded protein is CASSSSRAVETQYF.